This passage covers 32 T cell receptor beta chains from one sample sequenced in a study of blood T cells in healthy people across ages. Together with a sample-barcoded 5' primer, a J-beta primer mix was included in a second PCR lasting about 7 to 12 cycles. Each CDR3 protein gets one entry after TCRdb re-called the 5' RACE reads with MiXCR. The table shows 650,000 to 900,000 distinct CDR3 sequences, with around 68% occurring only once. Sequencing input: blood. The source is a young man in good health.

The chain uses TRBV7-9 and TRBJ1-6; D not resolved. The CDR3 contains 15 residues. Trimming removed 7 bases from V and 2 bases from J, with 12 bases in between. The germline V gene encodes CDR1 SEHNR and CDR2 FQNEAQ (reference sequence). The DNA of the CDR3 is TGTGCCAGCATCTCCGAGGGCCCCTATAATTCACCCCTCCACTTT. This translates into CASISEGPYNSPLHF.

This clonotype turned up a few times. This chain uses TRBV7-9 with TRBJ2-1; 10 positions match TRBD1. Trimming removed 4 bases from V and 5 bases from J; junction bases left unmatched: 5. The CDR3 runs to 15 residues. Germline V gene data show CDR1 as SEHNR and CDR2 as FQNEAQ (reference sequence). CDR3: CASSYRDRGNNEQFF. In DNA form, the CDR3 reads TGTGCCAGCAGCTATCGGGACAGGGGCAACAATGAGCAGTTCTTC.

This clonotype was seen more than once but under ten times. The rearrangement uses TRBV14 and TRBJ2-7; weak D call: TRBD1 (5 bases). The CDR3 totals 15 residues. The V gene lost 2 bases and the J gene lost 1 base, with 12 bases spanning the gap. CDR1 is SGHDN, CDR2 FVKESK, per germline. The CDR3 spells CASSQQGSQSYEQYF. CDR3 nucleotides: TGTGCCAGCAGCCAACAGGGTTCTCAATCCTACGAGCAGTACTTC.

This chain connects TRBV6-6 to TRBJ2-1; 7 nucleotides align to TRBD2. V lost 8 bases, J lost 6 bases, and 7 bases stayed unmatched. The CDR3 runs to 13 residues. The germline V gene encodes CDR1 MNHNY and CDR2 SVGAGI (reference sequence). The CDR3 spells CASGWRTSNEQFF. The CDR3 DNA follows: TGTGCCAGCGGGTGGAGGACTAGCAATGAGCAGTTCTTC.

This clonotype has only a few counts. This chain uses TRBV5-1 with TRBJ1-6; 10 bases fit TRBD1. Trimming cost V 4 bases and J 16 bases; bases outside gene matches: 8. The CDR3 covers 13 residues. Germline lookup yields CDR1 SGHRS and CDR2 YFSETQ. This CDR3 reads CASSPVTGQGLHF. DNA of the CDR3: TGCGCCAGCAGCCCGGTCACGGGACAGGGGCTCCACTTT.

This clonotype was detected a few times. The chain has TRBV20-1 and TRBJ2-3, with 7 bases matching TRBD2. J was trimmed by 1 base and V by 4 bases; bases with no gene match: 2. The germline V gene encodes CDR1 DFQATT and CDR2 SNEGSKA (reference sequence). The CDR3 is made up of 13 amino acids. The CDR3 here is CSANAGGTDTQYF. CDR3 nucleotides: TGCAGTGCTAATGCGGGGGGCACAGATACGCAGTATTTT.

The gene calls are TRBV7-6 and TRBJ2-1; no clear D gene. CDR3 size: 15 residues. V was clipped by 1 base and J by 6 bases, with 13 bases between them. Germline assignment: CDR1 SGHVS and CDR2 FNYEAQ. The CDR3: CASSLELVPLNEQFF. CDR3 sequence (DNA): TGTGCCAGCAGCTTAGAGCTAGTCCCCCTCAATGAGCAGTTCTTC.

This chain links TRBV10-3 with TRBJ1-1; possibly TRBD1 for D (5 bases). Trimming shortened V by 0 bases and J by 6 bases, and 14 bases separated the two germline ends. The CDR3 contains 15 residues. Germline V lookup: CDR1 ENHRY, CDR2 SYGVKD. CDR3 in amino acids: CAISESQGRLAEAFF. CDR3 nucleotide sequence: TGTGCCATCAGTGAGTCCCAGGGAAGGTTGGCTGAAGCTTTCTTT.

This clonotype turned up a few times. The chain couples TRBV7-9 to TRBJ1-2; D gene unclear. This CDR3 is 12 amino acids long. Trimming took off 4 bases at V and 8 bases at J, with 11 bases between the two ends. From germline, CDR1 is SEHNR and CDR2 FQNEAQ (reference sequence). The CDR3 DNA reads TGTGCCAGCAGCTCGGACCGACCGGGCTACACCTTC. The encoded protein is CASSSDRPGYTF.

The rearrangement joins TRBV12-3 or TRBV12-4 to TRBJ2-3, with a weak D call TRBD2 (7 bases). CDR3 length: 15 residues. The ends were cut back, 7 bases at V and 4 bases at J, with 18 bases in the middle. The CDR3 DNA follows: TGTGCCAGCACCCCTGCGCGGGGGCAAGCAGATACGCAGTATTTT. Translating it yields CASTPARGQADTQYF.

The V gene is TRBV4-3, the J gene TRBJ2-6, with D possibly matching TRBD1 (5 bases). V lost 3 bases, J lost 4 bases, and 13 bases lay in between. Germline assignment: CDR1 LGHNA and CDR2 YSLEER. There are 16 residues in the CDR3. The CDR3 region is CASSHTAGSGANVLTF. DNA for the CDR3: TGCGCCAGCAGCCACACGGCAGGGTCCGGGGCCAACGTCCTGACTTTC.

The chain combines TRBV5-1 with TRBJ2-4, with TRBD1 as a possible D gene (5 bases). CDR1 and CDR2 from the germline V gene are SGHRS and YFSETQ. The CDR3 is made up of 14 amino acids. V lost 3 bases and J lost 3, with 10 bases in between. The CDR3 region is CASSSTEIKNIQYF. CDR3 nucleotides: TGCGCCAGCAGCTCGACAGAAATCAAAAACATTCAGTACTTC.

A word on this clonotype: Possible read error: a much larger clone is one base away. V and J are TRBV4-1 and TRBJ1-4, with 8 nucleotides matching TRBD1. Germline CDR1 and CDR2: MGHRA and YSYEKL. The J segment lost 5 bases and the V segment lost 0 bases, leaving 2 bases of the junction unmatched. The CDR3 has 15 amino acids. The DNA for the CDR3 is TGCGCCAGCAGCCAAGAACAGGGGGGAAATGAAAAACTGTTTTTT. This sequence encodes CASSQEQGGNEKLFF.

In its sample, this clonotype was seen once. The CDR3 here is CASSLRERDNYEQYF. CDR3 bases: TGTGCCAGCAGCCTCCGAGAGAGGGACAACTACGAGCAGTACTTC. The genes are TRBV4-2 and TRBJ2-7; D perhaps matches TRBD1 (6 bases). Germline CDR1 LGHNA, CDR2 YNFKEQ. The CDR3 has 15 amino acids. Trimming cost V 4 bases and J 3 bases, with 16 bases left between them.

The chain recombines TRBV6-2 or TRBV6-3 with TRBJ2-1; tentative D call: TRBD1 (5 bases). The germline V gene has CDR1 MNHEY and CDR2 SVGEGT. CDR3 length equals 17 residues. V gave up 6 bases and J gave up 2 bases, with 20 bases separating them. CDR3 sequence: CASSPPGPGLTYNEQFF. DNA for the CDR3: TGTGCCAGCAGCCCCCCAGGGCCCGGGTTGACCTACAATGAGCAGTTCTTC.

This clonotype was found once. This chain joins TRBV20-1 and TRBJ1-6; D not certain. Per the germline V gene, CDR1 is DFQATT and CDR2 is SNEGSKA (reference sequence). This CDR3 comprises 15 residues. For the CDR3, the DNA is TGCGCTACCTTGGAGGCGAGCTCCTATAATTCACCCCTCCACTTT. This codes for CATLEASSYNSPLHF.

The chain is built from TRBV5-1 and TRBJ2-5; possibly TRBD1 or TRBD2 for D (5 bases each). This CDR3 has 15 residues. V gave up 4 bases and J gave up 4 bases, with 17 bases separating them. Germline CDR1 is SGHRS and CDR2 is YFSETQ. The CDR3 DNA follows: TGCGCCAGCAGCGGGAGCCGGGACCCGGGAGAGACCCAGTACTTC. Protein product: CASSGSRDPGETQYF.

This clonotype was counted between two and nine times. CDR3 protein: CASSGGQGSYNEQFF. The CDR3 DNA is TGTGCCAGCAGCGGGGGACAGGGGTCCTACAATGAGCAGTTCTTC. The chain is built from TRBV9 and TRBJ2-1, with 10 bases that match TRBD1. CDR3 length: 15 residues. V gave up 3 bases and J gave up 1 base; unmatched junction bases: 1. Germline CDR1 SGDLS, CDR2 YYNGEE.

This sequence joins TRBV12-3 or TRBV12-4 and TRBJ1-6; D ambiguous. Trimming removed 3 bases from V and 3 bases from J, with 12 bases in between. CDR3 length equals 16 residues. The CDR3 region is CASSFSVQLYNSPLHF. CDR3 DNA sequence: TGTGCCAGCAGTTTCTCCGTACAGCTCTATAATTCACCCCTCCACTTT.

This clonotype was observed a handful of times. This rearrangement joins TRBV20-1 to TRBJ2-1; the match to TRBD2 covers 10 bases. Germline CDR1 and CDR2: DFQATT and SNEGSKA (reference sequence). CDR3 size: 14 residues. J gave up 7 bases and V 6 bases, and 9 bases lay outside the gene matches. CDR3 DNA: TGCAGTGCGACAAGCGGGGGGGCCTGGAATGAGCAGTTCTTC. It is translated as CSATSGGAWNEQFF.

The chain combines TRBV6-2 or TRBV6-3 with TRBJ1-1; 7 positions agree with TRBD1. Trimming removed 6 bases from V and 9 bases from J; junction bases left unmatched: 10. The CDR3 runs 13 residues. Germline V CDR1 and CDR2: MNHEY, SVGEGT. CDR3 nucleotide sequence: TGTGCCAGCAGGCAGACAGGGATTCAACAAGCTTTCTTT. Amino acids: CASRQTGIQQAFF.

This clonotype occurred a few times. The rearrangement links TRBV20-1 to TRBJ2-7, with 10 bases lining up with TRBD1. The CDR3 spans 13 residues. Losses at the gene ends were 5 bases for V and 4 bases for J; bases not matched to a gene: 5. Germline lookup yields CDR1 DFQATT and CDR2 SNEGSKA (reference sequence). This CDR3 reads CSASGTGDYEQYF. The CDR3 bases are TGCAGTGCTTCCGGGACAGGGGATTACGAGCAGTACTTC.

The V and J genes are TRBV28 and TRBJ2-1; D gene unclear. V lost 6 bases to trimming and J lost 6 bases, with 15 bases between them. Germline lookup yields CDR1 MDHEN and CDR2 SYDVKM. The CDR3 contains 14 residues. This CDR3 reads CASRTPTTINEQFF. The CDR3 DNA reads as TGTGCCAGCAGAACGCCGACAACTATCAATGAGCAGTTCTTC.

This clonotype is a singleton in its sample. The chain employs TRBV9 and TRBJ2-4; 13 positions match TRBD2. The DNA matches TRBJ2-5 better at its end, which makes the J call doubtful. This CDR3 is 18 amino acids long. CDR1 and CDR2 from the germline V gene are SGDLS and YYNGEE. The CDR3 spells CASSPRTSGGLSQETQYF. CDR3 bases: TGTGCCAGCAGCCCCCGGACTAGCGGGGGTCTATCCCAAGAGACCCAGTACTTC.

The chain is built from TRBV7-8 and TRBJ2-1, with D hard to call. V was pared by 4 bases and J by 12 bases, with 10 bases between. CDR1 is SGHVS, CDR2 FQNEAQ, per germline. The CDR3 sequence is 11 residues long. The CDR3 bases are TGTGCCAGCAGCTCCCAGGCTTGGCAGTTCTTC. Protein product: CASSSQAWQFF.

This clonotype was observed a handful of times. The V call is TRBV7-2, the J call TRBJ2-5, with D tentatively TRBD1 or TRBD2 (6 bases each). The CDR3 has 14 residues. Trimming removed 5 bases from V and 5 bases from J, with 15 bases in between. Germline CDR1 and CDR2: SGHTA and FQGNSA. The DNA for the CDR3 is TGTGCCAGCAGCATTGACCAGGGGAGGGAGACCCAGTACTTC. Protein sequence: CASSIDQGRETQYF. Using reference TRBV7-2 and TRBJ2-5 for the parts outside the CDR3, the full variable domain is GAGVSQSPSNKVTEKGKDVELRCDPISGHTALYWYRQSLGQGLEFLIYFQGNSAPDKSGLPSDRFSAERTGGSVSTLTIQRTQQEDSAVYLCASSIDQGRETQYFGPGTRLLVL.

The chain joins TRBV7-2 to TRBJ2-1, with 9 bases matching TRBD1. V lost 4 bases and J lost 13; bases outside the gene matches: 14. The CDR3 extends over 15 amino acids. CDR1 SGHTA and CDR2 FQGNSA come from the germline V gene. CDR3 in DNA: TGTGCCAGCAGCTCACCGACAGGGGGAGTAGAGACCCAGTTCTTC. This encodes CASSSPTGGVETQFF. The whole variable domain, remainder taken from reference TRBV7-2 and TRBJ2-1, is GAGVSQSPSNKVTEKGKDVELRCDPISGHTALYWYRQSLGQGLEFLIYFQGNSAPDKSGLPSDRFSAERTGGSVSTLTIQRTQQEDSAVYLCASSSPTGGVETQFFGPGTRLTVL.

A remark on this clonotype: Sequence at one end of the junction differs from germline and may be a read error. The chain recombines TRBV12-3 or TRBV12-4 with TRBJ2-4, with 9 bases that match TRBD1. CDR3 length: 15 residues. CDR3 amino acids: CASSLRNRGPYEQYF. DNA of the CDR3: TGTGCCAGCAGTTTGCGTAACAGGGGGCCCTACGAGCAGTACTTT.

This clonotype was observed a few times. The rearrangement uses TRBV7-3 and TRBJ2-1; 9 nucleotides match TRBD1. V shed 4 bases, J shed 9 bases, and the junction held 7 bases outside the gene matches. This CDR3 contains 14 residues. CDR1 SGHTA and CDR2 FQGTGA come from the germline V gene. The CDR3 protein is CASSYNLQGAEQFF. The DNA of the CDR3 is TGTGCCAGCAGCTATAATTTACAGGGGGCTGAGCAGTTCTTC.

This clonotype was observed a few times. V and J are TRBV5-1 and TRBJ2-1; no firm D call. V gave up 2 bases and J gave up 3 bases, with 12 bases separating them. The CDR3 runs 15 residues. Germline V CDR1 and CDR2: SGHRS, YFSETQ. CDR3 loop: CASSFGRTDYNEQFF. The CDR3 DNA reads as TGCGCCAGCAGCTTCGGCAGGACGGACTACAATGAGCAGTTCTTC. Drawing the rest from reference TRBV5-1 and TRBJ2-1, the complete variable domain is KAGVTQTPRYLIKTRGQQVTLSCSPISGHRSVSWYQQTPGQGLQFLFEYFSETQRNKGNFPGRFSGRQFSNSRSEMNVSTLELGDSALYLCASSFGRTDYNEQFFGPGTRLTVL.

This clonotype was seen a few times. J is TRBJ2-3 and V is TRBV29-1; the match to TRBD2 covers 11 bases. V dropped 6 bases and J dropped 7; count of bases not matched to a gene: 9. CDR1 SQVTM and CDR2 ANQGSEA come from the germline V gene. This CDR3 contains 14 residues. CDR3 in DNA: TGCAGCGTGTCGGGACTAGCGGACCTAAATACGCAGTATTTT. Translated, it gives CSVSGLADLNTQYF.

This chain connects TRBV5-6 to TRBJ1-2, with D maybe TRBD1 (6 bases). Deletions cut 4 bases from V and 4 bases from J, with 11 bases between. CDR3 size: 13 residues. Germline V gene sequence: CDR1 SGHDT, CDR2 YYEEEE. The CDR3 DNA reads TGTGCCAGCAGCCGACAGGCGTCCTATGGCTACACCTTC. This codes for CASSRQASYGYTF.